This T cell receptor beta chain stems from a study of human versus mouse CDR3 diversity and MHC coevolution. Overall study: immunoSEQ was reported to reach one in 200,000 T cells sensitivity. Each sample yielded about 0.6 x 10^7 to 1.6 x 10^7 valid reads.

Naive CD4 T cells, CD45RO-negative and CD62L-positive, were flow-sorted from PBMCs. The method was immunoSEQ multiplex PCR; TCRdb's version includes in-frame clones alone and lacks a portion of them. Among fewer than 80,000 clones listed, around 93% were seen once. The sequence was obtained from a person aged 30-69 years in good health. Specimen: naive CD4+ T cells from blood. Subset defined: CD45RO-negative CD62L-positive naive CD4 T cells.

CDR3 sequence (DNA): TGTGCCAGCAGCGCCAGACAGGGGTTGGGAGAGACCCAGTACTTC. Translating it yields CASSARQGLGETQYF. This rearrangement joins TRBV9 to TRBJ2-5; 8 bases agree with TRBD1. The CDR3 loop spans 15 amino acids. The V gene end was trimmed by 3 bases and the J gene end by 4 bases; junction bases not matched to a gene: 8. Germline CDR1 is SGDLS and CDR2 is YYNGEE. Full variable domain (missing parts from reference TRBV9 and TRBJ2-5): DSGVTQTPKHLITATGQRVTLRCSPRSGDLSVYWYQQSLDQGLQFLIQYYNGEERAKGNILERFSAQQFPDLHSELNLSSLELGDSALYFCASSARQGLGETQYFGPGTRLLVL.